Below are 21 T cell receptor beta chains sequenced from a single sample in a study of shared clonotypes between healthy human individuals. TCRdb's copy holds only in-frame clones and misses some; the assay was immunoSEQ multiplex PCR. The sample has hundreds of thousands of clones, about 73% seen once; the top ten hold 10%. The sample was memory CD4+ T cells sorted from blood. Subset specified: CD45RA-negative fraction. These receptors originate from a man aged 25 to 45 in good health.

The J gene is TRBJ2-7, the V gene TRBV7-2; 10 positions match TRBD2. V gave up 1 base and J gave up 0 bases; unmatched junction bases: 0. There are 15 residues in the CDR3. CDR1 is SGHTA and CDR2 is FQGNSA in the germline V gene. This chain's CDR3 is CASSLGLAGSYEQYF. Here the CDR3 DNA reads TGTGCCAGCAGCTTAGGACTAGCGGGCTCCTACGAGCAGTACTTC.

The CDR3 nucleotides read TGTGCCAGCAGTGAAGAAGAGTTGTCAGATACGCAGTATTTT. Its protein product is CASSEEELSDTQYF. The gene calls are TRBV6-4 and TRBJ2-3, with no clear D. This CDR3 has 14 residues. Trimming left V 3 bases short and J 4 bases short, with 11 bases between. Germline V CDR1 and CDR2: MRHNA, SNTAGT.

The rearrangement uses TRBV7-8 and TRBJ2-3; 7 bases match TRBD2. Looked up from germline, CDR1 is SGHVS and CDR2 is FQNEAQ. Trimming took 0 bases from V and 4 from J; bases not matched to a gene: 4. This CDR3 region has 15 residues. CDR3 sequence: CASSLAAGAPDTQYF. The CDR3 nucleotides read TGTGCCAGCAGCTTAGCGGCGGGAGCGCCAGATACGCAGTATTTT.

The chain recombines TRBV5-4 with TRBJ2-1; no definite D call. Germline V lookup: CDR1 SGHNT, CDR2 YYREEE (reference sequence). The ends were cut back, 6 bases at V and 0 bases at J, with 22 bases in the middle. This CDR3 is 18 amino acids long. CDR3 nucleotides: TGTGCCAGCACCGTGGGTTACGGAAAGGGTGGCTCCTACAATGAGCAGTTCTTC. Protein: CASTVGYGKGGSYNEQFF.

The V and J genes are TRBV29-1 and TRBJ1-1, with D tentatively TRBD1 (5 bases). V lost 4 bases to trimming and J lost 8 bases, with 14 bases between them. Germline-derived CDR1 and CDR2 are SQVTM and ANQGSEA. This CDR3 contains 12 residues. The DNA of the CDR3 is TGCAGCGTTGGGGACGTTACCTGGGAAGCTTTCTTT. This codes for CSVGDVTWEAFF. Supplemented by reference TRBV29-1 and TRBJ1-1, the full variable domain reads SAVISQKPSRDICQRGTSLTIQCQVDSQVTMMFWYRQQPGQSLTLIATANQGSEATYESGFVIDKFPISRPNLTFSTLTVSNMSPEDSSIYLCSVGDVTWEAFFGQGTRLTVV.

The V call is TRBV5-6, the J call TRBJ2-7; 12 bases fit TRBD2. The junction had 3 bases not matched to a gene; V was cut back by 0 bases and J by 5 bases. This CDR3 comprises 15 residues. CDR1 SGHDT and CDR2 YYEEEE come from the germline V gene. CDR3 nucleotides: TGTGCCAGCAGCTTGGGCCTAGCGGGAGGGCACGAGCAGTACTTC. Translating it yields CASSLGLAGGHEQYF.

The chain uses TRBV5-1 and TRBJ2-7, with D perhaps TRBD2 (5 bases). Germline loops: CDR1 SGHRS, CDR2 YFSETQ. V dropped 6 bases and J dropped 5 bases, with 21 bases sitting between them. CDR3 length: 15 amino acids. CDR3 coding DNA: TGCGCCAGCACTGGAGGCGGTTTGGTTGCCCACGAGCAGTACTTC. It yields the protein CASTGGGLVAHEQYF.

V and J are TRBV30 and TRBJ2-7, with TRBD1 matching 7 bases. The CDR3 covers 11 residues. The junction had 0 bases not matched to a gene; V was cut back by 1 base and J by 6 bases. Germline V gives CDR1 GTSNPN, CDR2 SVGIG (reference sequence). This CDR3 is CAWSGQGEQYF. Here the CDR3 DNA reads TGTGCCTGGAGTGGACAGGGCGAGCAGTACTTC.

The chain couples TRBV7-9 to TRBJ2-3; weak D call: TRBD2 (5 bases). Trimming pared 8 bases from V and 2 bases from J, leaving 14 bases between. Germline-derived CDR1 and CDR2 are SEHNR and FQNEAQ (reference sequence). CDR3 length: 14 residues. CDR3 bases: TGTGCCAGCTGCGTTAGCGCAGTCACAGATACGCAGTATTTT. Its protein is CASCVSAVTDTQYF.

The rearrangement uses TRBV12-5 and TRBJ2-2, with 8 bases lining up with TRBD2. Germline loops: CDR1 LGHNT, CDR2 FRNRAP. The V and J ends lost 0 bases and 4 bases, in that order; junction bases with no gene match: 7. The length of the CDR3 is 17 residues. The CDR3 loop reads CASGLVRGGAGTGELFF. CDR3 bases: TGTGCTAGTGGTTTGGTACGGGGGGGCGCCGGCACCGGGGAGCTGTTTTTT.

This sequence joins TRBV2 and TRBJ1-1; TRBD1 matches 7 bases. The V gene's germline CDR1 is SNHLY and CDR2 FYNNEI. V dropped 6 bases and J dropped 3; count of bases not matched to a gene: 7. The CDR3 loop spans 14 amino acids. Here the CDR3 reads CASRTATGDTEAFF. The CDR3 nucleotides read TGTGCCAGCAGAACAGCTACAGGGGACACTGAAGCTTTCTTT.

For this clone: The sample carries other DNA sequences with the same CDR3. The chain links TRBV5-1 to TRBJ2-7; D unresolved. There are 15 residues in the CDR3. Trimming took off 2 bases at V and 3 bases at J, with 15 bases between the two ends. Germline V gene sequence: CDR1 SGHRS, CDR2 YFSETQ. The CDR3 nucleotides are TGCGCCAGCAGCTTCACTGGTCTTAGGAGCTACGAGCAGTACTTC. It is translated as CASSFTGLRSYEQYF.

The chain links TRBV7-2 to TRBJ2-1; TRBD2 matches 10 bases. The length of the CDR3 is 14 residues. The V gene end was trimmed by 6 bases and the J gene end by 12 bases; junction bases not matched to a gene: 11. CDR1 SGHTA and CDR2 FQGNSA come from the germline V gene. The CDR3, as DNA: TGTGCCAGCAGACGACCTAGCGGGAGCCCGGGGCAGTTCTTC. This codes for CASRRPSGSPGQFF.

The V and J genes are TRBV6-5 and TRBJ2-5; D ambiguous. V lost 5 bases, J lost 2 bases, and 6 bases lay in between. The CDR3 has 12 amino acids. Looked up from germline, CDR1 is MNHEY and CDR2 is SVGAGI. The CDR3 bases are TGTGCCAGCAGTACCCGACAAGAGACCCAGTACTTC. Amino acid sequence: CASSTRQETQYF.

This clone was picked up one time. The V call is TRBV5-5, the J call TRBJ2-7; D might be TRBD2 (6 bases). This CDR3 comprises 15 residues. Germline V gene data show CDR1 as SGHKS and CDR2 as YYEKEE (reference sequence). The ends were cut back, 3 bases at V and 6 bases at J, with 19 bases in the middle. The CDR3 nucleotides read TGTGCCAGCAGCTCAATGACTAGGGCCGTCGGCGAGCAGTACTTC. As protein: CASSSMTRAVGEQYF.

The chain carries TRBV5-6 and TRBJ2-5; 13 nucleotides match TRBD2. The CDR3 is 15 amino acids. Germline V lookup: CDR1 SGHDT, CDR2 YYEEEE. After removal of 4 bases from V and 4 bases from J, the junction contained 4 bases not matched to a gene. CDR3 region: CASSPRTSGGETQYF. The CDR3 DNA sequence: TGTGCCAGCAGCCCCCGGACTAGCGGGGGAGAGACCCAGTACTTC.

The chain employs TRBV6-5 and TRBJ2-1; either TRBD1 or TRBD2 may supply D (5 bases each). The length of the CDR3 is 14 residues. From germline, CDR1 is MNHEY and CDR2 SVGAGI. V dropped 6 bases and J dropped 4 bases, with 13 bases sitting between them. The chain's CDR3 is CASRGDQPYNEQFF. DNA of the CDR3: TGTGCCAGCAGGGGGGACCAGCCGTACAATGAGCAGTTCTTC.

J is TRBJ2-1 and V is TRBV18; TRBD1 is a possible D gene (6 bases). The CDR3 runs to 15 residues. V gave up 0 bases and J gave up 1 base, with 7 bases separating them. The V gene's germline CDR1 is KGHSH and CDR2 LQKENI. CDR3 sequence (DNA): TGTGCCAGCTCACCACCGGGACAATCCTACAATGAGCAGTTCTTC. Its protein is CASSPPGQSYNEQFF.

On this clone: With a much larger clone just one base away, this may be a read error. The rearrangement uses TRBV5-1 and TRBJ1-1; D is unclear. CDR1 SGHRS and CDR2 YFSETQ come from the germline V gene. The CDR3 sequence is 15 residues long. V lost 0 bases and J lost 4, with 13 bases in between. The CDR3 DNA sequence: TGCGCCAGCAGCTTGGATGGGAGAGTAAGCACTGAAGCTTTCTTT. Amino acids: CASSLDGRVSTEAFF.

J is TRBJ2-7 and V is TRBV6-1, with TRBD1 as a possible D gene (5 bases). The CDR3 has 12 amino acids. Germline CDR1 reads MNHNS; CDR2 reads SASEGT. The V gene lost 5 bases and the J gene lost 4 bases, with 9 bases spanning the gap. CDR3 in DNA: TGTGCCAGCAGTATAGCAGGGTACGAGCAGTACTTC. This codes for CASSIAGYEQYF.

The chain recombines TRBV5-4 with TRBJ2-2, with 13 bases that match TRBD2. Germline lookup yields CDR1 SGHNT and CDR2 YYREEE (reference sequence). Germline trimming cut 4 bases from V and 2 bases from J; bases unmatched to any gene: 5. There are 17 residues in the CDR3. CDR3 DNA: TGTGCCAGCAGCGCGACTAGCGGGAGGTTAAACACCGGGGAGCTGTTTTTT. Residues: CASSATSGRLNTGELFF. The full variable domain, in which reference TRBV5-4 and TRBJ2-2 provide the parts outside the CDR3, is ETGVTQSPTHLIKTRGQQVTLRCSSQSGHNTVSWYQQALGQGPQFIFQYYREEENGRGNFPPRFSGLQFPNYSSELNVNALELDDSALYLCASSATSGRLNTGELFFGEGSRLTVL.